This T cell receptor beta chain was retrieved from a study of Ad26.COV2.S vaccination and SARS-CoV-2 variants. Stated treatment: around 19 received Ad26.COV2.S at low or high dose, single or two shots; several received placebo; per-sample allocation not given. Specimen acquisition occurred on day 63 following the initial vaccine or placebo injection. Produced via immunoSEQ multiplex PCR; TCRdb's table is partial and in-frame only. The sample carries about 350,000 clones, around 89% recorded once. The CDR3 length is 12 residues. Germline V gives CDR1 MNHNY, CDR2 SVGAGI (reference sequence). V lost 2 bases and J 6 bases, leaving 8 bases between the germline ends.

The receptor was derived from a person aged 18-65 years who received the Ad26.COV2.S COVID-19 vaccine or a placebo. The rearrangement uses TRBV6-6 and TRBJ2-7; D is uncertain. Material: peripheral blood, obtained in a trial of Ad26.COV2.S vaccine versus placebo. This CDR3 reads CASSYGRSEQYF. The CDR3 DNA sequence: TGTGCCAGCAGTTACGGACGTAGCGAGCAGTACTTC.